The T cell receptor beta chain under discussion was sequenced for a study of blood T cell repertoires in COVID-19. Across the study: Specimens from acute and convalescent COVID-19 originated in the United States, Italy and Spain. T cells, B-cell-depleted T cells, or PBMCs supplied cDNA or gDNA.

Original handling: From reference gene primer amplification, estimates of nucleated cell counts were derived. The repertoire was sequenced with immunoSEQ multiplex PCR; TCRdb's copy has only in-frame clones and lacks some. V, J and clone size derive from that table, while D and trimming were established from the DNA sequence. The sample carries 180,000 or so clones, approximately 84% recorded once. This TCR was recovered from a human donor with acute or convalescent COVID-19. The donor label of this sample is uncertain. Material for sequencing was peripheral blood.

CDR3 sequence (DNA): TGTGCCAGCAGCTTAGGGGGAGGGTTCACTAATGAAAAACTGTTTTTT. Protein: CASSLGGGFTNEKLFF. This chain links TRBV7-8 with TRBJ1-4, with D unclear. The CDR3 covers 16 residues. Germline CDR1 reads SGHVS; CDR2 reads FQNEAQ. The germline V and J ends were trimmed by 1 base and 2 bases, with 11 bases remaining between them.